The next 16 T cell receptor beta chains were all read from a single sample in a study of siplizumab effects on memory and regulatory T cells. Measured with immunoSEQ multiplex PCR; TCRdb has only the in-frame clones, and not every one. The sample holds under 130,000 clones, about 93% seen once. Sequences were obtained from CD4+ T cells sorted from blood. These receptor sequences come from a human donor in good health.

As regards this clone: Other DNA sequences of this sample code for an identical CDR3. CDR3 nucleotide sequence: TGCGCCAGCAGCTTGTCCCAGCTGAACACTGAAGCTTTCTTT. Its translation is CASSLSQLNTEAFF. This chain uses TRBV5-1 with TRBJ1-1; D not certain. CDR3 length: 14 residues. Germline CDR1 reads SGHRS; CDR2 reads YFSETQ. V gave up 1 base and J gave up 0 bases, with 7 bases separating them.

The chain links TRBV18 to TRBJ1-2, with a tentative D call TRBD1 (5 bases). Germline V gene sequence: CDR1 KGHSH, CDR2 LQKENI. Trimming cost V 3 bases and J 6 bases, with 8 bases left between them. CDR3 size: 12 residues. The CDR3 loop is CASSPGRDGYTF. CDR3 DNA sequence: TGTGCCAGCTCACCCGGCAGGGATGGCTACACCTTC.

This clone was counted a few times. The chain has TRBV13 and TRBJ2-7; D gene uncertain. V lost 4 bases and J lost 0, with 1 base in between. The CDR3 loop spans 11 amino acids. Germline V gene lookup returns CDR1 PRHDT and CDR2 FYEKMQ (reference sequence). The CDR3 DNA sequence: TGTGCCAGCAGCTCCTCCTACGAGCAGTACTTC. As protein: CASSSSYEQYF. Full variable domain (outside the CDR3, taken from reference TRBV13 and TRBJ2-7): AAGVIQSPRHLIKEKRETATLKCYPIPRHDTVYWYQQGPGQDPQFLISFYEKMQSDKGSIPDRFSAQQFSDYHSELNMSSLELGDSALYFCASSSSYEQYFGPGTRLTVT.

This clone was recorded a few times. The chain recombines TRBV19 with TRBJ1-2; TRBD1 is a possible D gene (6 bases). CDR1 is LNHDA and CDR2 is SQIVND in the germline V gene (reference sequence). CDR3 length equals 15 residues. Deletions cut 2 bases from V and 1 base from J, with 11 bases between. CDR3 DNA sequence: TGTGCCAGTAGTATATGGACAGCTGTTAACTATGGCTACACCTTC. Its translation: CASSIWTAVNYGYTF.

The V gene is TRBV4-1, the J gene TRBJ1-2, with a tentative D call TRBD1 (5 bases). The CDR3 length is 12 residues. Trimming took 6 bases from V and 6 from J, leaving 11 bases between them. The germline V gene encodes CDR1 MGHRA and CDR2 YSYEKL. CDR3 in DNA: TGCGCCAGCAGGGGGCCCCTTCATGGCTACACCTTC. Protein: CASRGPLHGYTF.

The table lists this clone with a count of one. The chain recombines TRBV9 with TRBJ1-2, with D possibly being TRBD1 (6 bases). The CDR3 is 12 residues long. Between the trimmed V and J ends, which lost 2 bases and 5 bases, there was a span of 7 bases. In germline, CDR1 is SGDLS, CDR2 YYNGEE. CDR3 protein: CASSVQGYGYTF. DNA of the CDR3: TGTGCCAGCAGCGTGCAGGGGTATGGCTACACCTTC. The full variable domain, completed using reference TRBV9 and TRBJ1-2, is DSGVTQTPKHLITATGQRVTLRCSPRSGDLSVYWYQQSLDQGLQFLIQYYNGEERAKGNILERFSAQQFPDLHSELNLSSLELGDSALYFCASSVQGYGYTFGSGTRLTVV.

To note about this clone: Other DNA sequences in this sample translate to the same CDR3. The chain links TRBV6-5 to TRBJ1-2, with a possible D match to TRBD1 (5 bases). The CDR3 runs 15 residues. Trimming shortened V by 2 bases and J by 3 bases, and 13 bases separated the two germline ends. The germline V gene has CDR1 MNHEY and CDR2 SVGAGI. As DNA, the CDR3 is TGTGCCAGCAGTTACACGAATCAGGGTTACTATGGCTACACCTTC. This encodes CASSYTNQGYYGYTF.

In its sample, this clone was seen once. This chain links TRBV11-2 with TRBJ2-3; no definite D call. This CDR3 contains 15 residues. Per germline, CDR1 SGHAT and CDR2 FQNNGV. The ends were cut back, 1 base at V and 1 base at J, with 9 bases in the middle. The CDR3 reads CASSLALFRTDTQYF. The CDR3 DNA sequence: TGTGCCAGCAGCTTAGCTTTATTCCGCACAGATACGCAGTATTTT.

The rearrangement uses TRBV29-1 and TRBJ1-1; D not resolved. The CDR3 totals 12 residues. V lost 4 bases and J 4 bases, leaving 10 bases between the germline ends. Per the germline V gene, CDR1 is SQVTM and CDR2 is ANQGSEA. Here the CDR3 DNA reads TGCAGCGTTGGACGTGTTGGCACTGAAGCTTTCTTT. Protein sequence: CSVGRVGTEAFF.

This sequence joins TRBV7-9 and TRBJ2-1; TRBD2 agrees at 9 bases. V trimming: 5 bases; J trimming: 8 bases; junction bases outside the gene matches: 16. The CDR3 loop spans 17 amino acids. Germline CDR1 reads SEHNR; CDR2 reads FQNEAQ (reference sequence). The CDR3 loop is CASSAHLGGGANYEQFF. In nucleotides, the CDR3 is TGTGCCAGCAGCGCCCACCTCGGCGGGGGGGCCAATTATGAGCAGTTCTTC.

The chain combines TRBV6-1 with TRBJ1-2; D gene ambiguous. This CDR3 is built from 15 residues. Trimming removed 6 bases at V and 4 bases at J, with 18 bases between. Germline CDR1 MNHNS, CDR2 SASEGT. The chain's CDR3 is CASRGVWLKGYGYTF. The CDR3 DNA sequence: TGTGCCAGCAGGGGTGTGTGGCTGAAGGGCTATGGCTACACCTTC.

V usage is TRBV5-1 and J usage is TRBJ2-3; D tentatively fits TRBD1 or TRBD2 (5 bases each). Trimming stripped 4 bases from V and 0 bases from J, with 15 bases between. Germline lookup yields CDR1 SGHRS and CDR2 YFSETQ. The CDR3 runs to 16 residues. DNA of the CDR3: TGCGCCAGCAGCGTAGGGACGGCGGTAAGCACAGATACGCAGTATTTT. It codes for CASSVGTAVSTDTQYF.

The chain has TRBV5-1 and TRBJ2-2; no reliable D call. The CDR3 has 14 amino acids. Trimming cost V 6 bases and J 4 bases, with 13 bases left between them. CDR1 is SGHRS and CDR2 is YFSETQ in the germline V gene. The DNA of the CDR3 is TGCGCCAGCACCGATGACTTAGTCACCGGGGAGCTGTTTTTT. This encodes CASTDDLVTGELFF.

In nucleotides, the CDR3 is TGTGCCAGCAGCAGAAACAGGGGGCTTGGAAACACCATATATTTT. It encodes CASSRNRGLGNTIYF. V is TRBV5-4 and J is TRBJ1-3; 9 bases align to TRBD1. The germline gives CDR1 SGHNT, CDR2 YYREEE (reference sequence). The CDR3 totals 15 residues. The V gene end was trimmed by 4 bases and the J gene end by 3 bases; junction bases not matched to a gene: 5.

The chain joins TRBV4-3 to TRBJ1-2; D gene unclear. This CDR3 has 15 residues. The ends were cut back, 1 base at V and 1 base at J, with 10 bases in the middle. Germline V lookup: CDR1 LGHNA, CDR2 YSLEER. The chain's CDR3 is CASSQAGTRNYGYTF. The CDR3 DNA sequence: TGCGCCAGCAGCCAAGCAGGAACACGTAACTATGGCTACACCTTC.

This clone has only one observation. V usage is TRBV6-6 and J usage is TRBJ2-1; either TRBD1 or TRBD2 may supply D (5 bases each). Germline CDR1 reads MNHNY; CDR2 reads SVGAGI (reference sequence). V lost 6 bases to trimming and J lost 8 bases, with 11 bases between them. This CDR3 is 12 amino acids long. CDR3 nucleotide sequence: TGTGCCAGCAGCCTTCTGGGGGATGAGCAGTTCTTC. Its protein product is CASSLLGDEQFF.